Given below is one TCR beta chain in context. Its antigen is unidentified. The entry originates in a study of T cells in Graves' hyperthyroidism and ophthalmopathy. Study-level background: Peripheral blood samples were taken at initial diagnosis, prior to any treatment.

The CDR3 runs 13 residues. Trimming left V 2 bases short and J 4 bases short, with 6 bases between. Germline values: CDR1 SNHLY, CDR2 FYNNEI. Study outcomes and limitations: Before onset, ophthalmopathy was predicted by the model a median approximately 6.7 months earlier.

The source material, RNA transcripts, was used to amplify TCR beta CDR3 regions. The TCR CDR3 first-round RT-PCR relied on the HTBI primer set. Each CDR3 protein gets one entry after TCRdb re-called the multiplex PCR reads with MiXCR. The sample contains some 740,000 distinct CDR3 sequences, about 15% of which appear only once. The TCR was taken from a woman under 30 with Graves' hyperthyroidism. Sequences were obtained from blood. V and J are TRBV2 and TRBJ2-1, with D tentatively TRBD2 (5 bases). CDR3 sequence (DNA): TGTGCCAGCAGTGAAACTAGGTACAATGAGCAGTTCTTC. It is translated as CASSETRYNEQFF.